This TCR beta chain was identified during a study of T cells in Graves' hyperthyroidism and ophthalmopathy. Across the whole study: Staff took peripheral blood when the initial diagnosis was made, before any treatment began. Study-level results: Median prediction lead before ophthalmopathy onset was around 7 months with the model.

Ten or more counts support this clonotype. Its antigen is unidentified. In germline, CDR1 is SGHNT, CDR2 YYREEE (reference sequence). Germline trimming cut 4 bases from V and 4 bases from J; bases unmatched to any gene: 8. The CDR3 has 14 amino acids. What was amplified from RNA transcripts were TCR beta CDR3 regions. Researchers ran a first-round RT-PCR on the TCR CDR3 using the HTBI primer set. TCRdb independently ran MiXCR on the multiplex PCR reads; one entry per CDR3 protein. The repertoire holds fewer than 400,000 distinct CDR3 sequences, with about 14% as singletons. The study based diagnoses on clinical symptoms, serum thyroxine and TRAb, thyroid ultrasound and orbital computed tomography.

Sequenced sample: blood. The TCR originated in a man in his forties or fifties with Graves' ophthalmopathy. The chain couples TRBV5-4 to TRBJ2-7, with TRBD2 matching 7 bases. The CDR3 region is CASSVGRQVYEQYF. DNA of the CDR3: TGTGCCAGCAGCGTCGGGAGGCAAGTGTACGAGCAGTACTTC.